These T cell receptor beta chains were read from a single sample in a study of identical twins. MiXCR, applied by TCRdb to the 5' RACE reads, yields one record per CDR3 protein. The sample includes hundreds of thousands of distinct CDR3 sequences, 20% to 25% seen only once; the top ten take approximately 2.9%. These data were also filed under a second study, of T cells expressing NK-cell markers.

Sequencing used CD4+ T cells sorted from blood. These receptors originate from a woman under 30 in good health. The CDR3 runs from the conserved cysteine through the conserved F or W. Each record gives: J gene, D gene, V gene, clone size, CDR3 DNA, CDR3 protein. A D gene is named only where the DNA matches it firmly. Size values are once, few and many counts, or a class for expanded clones, and some rows have none.

j_call: TRBJ2-3
d_call: .
v_call: TRBV7-2
clone_size: .
cdr3_nt: TGTGCCAGCAGCCAGAACTTCGCAGATACGCAGTATTTT
cdr3_aa: CASSQNFADTQYF

j_call: TRBJ2-3
d_call: .
v_call: TRBV27
clone_size: .
cdr3_nt: TGTGCCAGCAGCCAACGGGGGGCCGACACAGATACGCAGTATTTT
cdr3_aa: CASSQRGADTDTQYF

j_call: TRBJ2-7
d_call: .
v_call: TRBV20-1
clone_size: .
cdr3_nt: TGCAGTGCTAGAGATGCAGGGGCCCCGGAAACCGAGCAGTACTTC
cdr3_aa: CSARDAGAPETEQYF

j_call: TRBJ2-2
d_call: .
v_call: TRBV10-3
clone_size: few
cdr3_nt: TGTGCCATCGGGAGGAACACCGGGGAGCTGTTTTTT
cdr3_aa: CAIGRNTGELFF

j_call: TRBJ2-1
d_call: .
v_call: TRBV29-1
clone_size: few
cdr3_nt: TGCAGCGTTGAAGAGGGGACGGGGAGCTCCTACAATGAGCAGTTCTTC
cdr3_aa: CSVEEGTGSSYNEQFF

j_call: TRBJ2-1
d_call: TRBD2
v_call: TRBV5-1
clone_size: .
cdr3_nt: TGCGCCAGCAGCTTGGGCGGGACTAGCGGGAACCATGAGCAGTTCTTC
cdr3_aa: CASSLGGTSGNHEQFF

j_call: TRBJ2-1
d_call: .
v_call: TRBV5-1
clone_size: .
cdr3_nt: TGCGCCAGCAGGTCTAGGACCGAACTTCACAATGAGCAGTTCTTC
cdr3_aa: CASRSRTELHNEQFF

j_call: TRBJ2-7
d_call: TRBD2
v_call: TRBV7-8
clone_size: .
cdr3_nt: TGTGCCAGCAGCTCGACACCCCGGACTAGTTCCCACGAGCAGTACTTC
cdr3_aa: CASSSTPRTSSHEQYF

j_call: TRBJ2-3
d_call: .
v_call: TRBV20-1
clone_size: few
cdr3_nt: TGCAGTGCAGGACTACCCACCACAGATACGCAGTATTTT
cdr3_aa: CSAGLPTTDTQYF

j_call: TRBJ1-1
d_call: .
v_call: TRBV7-9
clone_size: many
cdr3_nt: TGTGCCAGCAGCTTACTGGGGGCTGGTAACACTGAAGCTTTCTTT
cdr3_aa: CASSLLGAGNTEAFF

j_call: TRBJ2-2
d_call: .
v_call: TRBV10-3
clone_size: many
cdr3_nt: TGTGCCATCAGTGAGAGGGACGGCGGGGAGCTGTTTTTT
cdr3_aa: CAISERDGGELFF

j_call: TRBJ1-1
d_call: .
v_call: TRBV27
clone_size: .
cdr3_nt: TGTGCCATCAGCCCCTCGCGGGCAGCGAGGAACACTGAAGCTTTCTTT
cdr3_aa: CAISPSRAARNTEAFF

j_call: TRBJ2-5
d_call: .
v_call: TRBV7-3
clone_size: few
cdr3_nt: TGTGCCAGCAGCTTACGGTACTCCACCCAAGAGACCCAGTACTTC
cdr3_aa: CASSLRYSTQETQYF

j_call: TRBJ1-1
d_call: .
v_call: TRBV3-1
clone_size: .
cdr3_nt: TGTGCCAGCATGGGCACTGAAGCTTTCTTT
cdr3_aa: CASMGTEAFF

j_call: TRBJ1-1
d_call: .
v_call: TRBV29-1
clone_size: .
cdr3_nt: TGCAGCGTTGATTTAGGTAGCCTCTCCGCTTTCTTT
cdr3_aa: CSVDLGSLSAFF

j_call: TRBJ2-3
d_call: TRBD2
v_call: TRBV6-2/TRBV6-3
clone_size: few
cdr3_nt: TGTGCCAGCAGGTCAGCTGCGACTAGCGGGGGGGATACGCAGTATTTT
cdr3_aa: CASRSAATSGGDTQYF

j_call: TRBJ2-3
d_call: .
v_call: TRBV7-2
clone_size: few
cdr3_nt: TGTGCCAGCAGTCCCGGGCCGCCTCATACGCAGTATTTT
cdr3_aa: CASSPGPPHTQYF

j_call: TRBJ2-1
d_call: TRBD2
v_call: TRBV10-3
clone_size: few
cdr3_nt: TGTGCCATCAGTGCCGGGACTAGCATCACCGATGAGCAGTTCTTC
cdr3_aa: CAISAGTSITDEQFF

j_call: TRBJ2-3
d_call: .
v_call: TRBV7-9
clone_size: .
cdr3_nt: TGTGCCAGCACGCCACCGACTAGTTATCCAGATACGCAGTATTTT
cdr3_aa: CASTPPTSYPDTQYF

j_call: TRBJ2-1
d_call: .
v_call: TRBV7-9
clone_size: .
cdr3_nt: TGTGCCAGCAGCGCCGTCAATGAGCAGTTCTTC
cdr3_aa: CASSAVNEQFF

j_call: TRBJ2-1
d_call: .
v_call: TRBV12-3/TRBV12-4
clone_size: few
cdr3_nt: TGTGCCAGCAGTCTTCGGGGGTGGGCTGAGCAGTTCTTC
cdr3_aa: CASSLRGWAEQFF

j_call: TRBJ1-1
d_call: TRBD1
v_call: TRBV6-5
clone_size: .
cdr3_nt: TGTGCCAGCAGTTACCTACAGGGGGTTGCGACTGGAGCTTTCTTT
cdr3_aa: CASSYLQGVATGAFF

j_call: TRBJ2-7
d_call: .
v_call: TRBV5-1
clone_size: .
cdr3_nt: TGCGCCAGCAGTCGGGGAAGTAGCCCCTACGAGCAGTACTTC
cdr3_aa: CASSRGSSPYEQYF

j_call: TRBJ2-1
d_call: .
v_call: TRBV10-1
clone_size: few
cdr3_nt: TGCGCCAGCAGTGGAGGGGGATCCTACAATGAGCAGTTCTTC
cdr3_aa: CASSGGGSYNEQFF

j_call: TRBJ2-5
d_call: .
v_call: TRBV6-1
clone_size: few
cdr3_nt: TGTGCCAGCAGAGCGGTTTGGGGGCAAGAGACCCAGTACTTC
cdr3_aa: CASRAVWGQETQYF

j_call: TRBJ2-5
d_call: .
v_call: TRBV5-1
clone_size: .
cdr3_nt: TGCGCCAGCAGCTTGGAAGCTAGCGCAGCAGAGACCCAGTACTTC
cdr3_aa: CASSLEASAAETQYF

j_call: TRBJ2-1
d_call: .
v_call: TRBV3-1
clone_size: many
cdr3_nt: TGTGCCAGCAGCCACAAATACAATGAGCAGTTCTTC
cdr3_aa: CASSHKYNEQFF

j_call: TRBJ1-2
d_call: .
v_call: TRBV11-3
clone_size: .
cdr3_nt: TGTGCCAGCAGCGAGCGGGGGGCGAACTATGGCTACACCTTC
cdr3_aa: CASSERGANYGYTF

j_call: TRBJ2-3
d_call: .
v_call: TRBV24-1
clone_size: .
cdr3_nt: TGTGCCACCAGTGCCCGTGGCACAGATACGCAGTATTTT
cdr3_aa: CATSARGTDTQYF

j_call: TRBJ2-1
d_call: .
v_call: TRBV10-3
clone_size: .
cdr3_nt: TGTGCCATCAGTGAGCTGGGGGCTAGTGAGCAGTTCTTC
cdr3_aa: CAISELGASEQFF

j_call: TRBJ2-7
d_call: .
v_call: TRBV6-5
clone_size: .
cdr3_nt: TGTGCCAGCAGTTACGCCTCGGGGGTAGCCTCCTACGAGCAGTACTTC
cdr3_aa: CASSYASGVASYEQYF

j_call: TRBJ2-5
d_call: TRBD2
v_call: TRBV6-4
clone_size: few
cdr3_nt: TGTGCCAGCAGTCGCCCGGTTCTAGCGGGGACACCACAAGAGACCCAGTACTTC
cdr3_aa: CASSRPVLAGTPQETQYF

j_call: TRBJ2-6
d_call: .
v_call: TRBV6-5
clone_size: .
cdr3_nt: TGTGCCAGCAGTTACTGGCTGACCAACGTCCTGACTTTC
cdr3_aa: CASSYWLTNVLTF

j_call: TRBJ2-7
d_call: TRBD2
v_call: TRBV20-1
clone_size: .
cdr3_nt: TGCAGTGCTTGGCGGGAGGCAAGGGGAGAGCAGTACTTC
cdr3_aa: CSAWREARGEQYF

j_call: TRBJ2-3
d_call: .
v_call: TRBV12-3/TRBV12-4
clone_size: many
cdr3_nt: TGTGCCAGCAGCCTCTTGGGGAATACGCAGTATTTT
cdr3_aa: CASSLLGNTQYF

j_call: TRBJ2-3
d_call: TRBD2
v_call: TRBV6-1
clone_size: few
cdr3_nt: TGTGCCAGCAGCTCCGATGCGGGAGCAGATACGCAGTATTTT
cdr3_aa: CASSSDAGADTQYF

j_call: TRBJ2-1
d_call: TRBD2
v_call: TRBV20-1
clone_size: .
cdr3_nt: TGCAGTGCTAGAAGGACTAGCGGGAGGGGTTTCAGTGAGCAGTTCTTC
cdr3_aa: CSARRTSGRGFSEQFF

j_call: TRBJ2-5
d_call: .
v_call: TRBV5-1
clone_size: .
cdr3_nt: TGCGCCAGCAGCTTGAGGTGGGGGGCCGGAGAGACCCAGTACTTC
cdr3_aa: CASSLRWGAGETQYF

j_call: TRBJ1-6
d_call: TRBD1
v_call: TRBV20-1
clone_size: .
cdr3_nt: TGCAGTGCTAGGGAAACAGGGGATTCACCCCTCCACTTT
cdr3_aa: CSARETGDSPLHF

j_call: TRBJ2-1
d_call: .
v_call: TRBV12-3/TRBV12-4
clone_size: .
cdr3_nt: TGTGCCAGCAGTTCCGGAGAGAGGCGGGGCCCCCTGTTCTTC
cdr3_aa: CASSSGERRGPLFF

j_call: TRBJ2-7
d_call: TRBD1
v_call: TRBV6-5
clone_size: few
cdr3_nt: TGTGCCAGCAGATATAGAGACAGGGGGCTCTACGAGCAGTACTTC
cdr3_aa: CASRYRDRGLYEQYF

j_call: TRBJ2-1
d_call: .
v_call: TRBV5-1
clone_size: few
cdr3_nt: TGCGCCAGCACCTCGGTAGCGAGCAATGAGCAGTTCTTC
cdr3_aa: CASTSVASNEQFF